The T cell receptor beta chain under discussion was sequenced for a study of response to subunit inactivated influenza vaccine. TCRdb analysed the RT-PCR reads with MiXCR anew, one entry per CDR3 protein. Of 650,000 to 800,000 distinct CDR3 sequences listed, about a fifth are singletons. This CDR3 comprises 15 residues. V shed 3 bases and J 6 bases; nucleotides not matched to a gene: 8. Study results and limitations: Each seasonal flu vaccination may recruit only limited new T cells, authors suggested.

Many counts were recorded for this clonotype. Its cognate antigen is unknown. The TCR sequence derives from a man aged 50-59 years who received an inactivated influenza vaccine. The sample here was PBMCs from blood, taken 5 days after vaccination. The V gene is TRBV12-3 or TRBV12-4, the J gene TRBJ2-1; 7 nucleotides line up with TRBD2. CDR3 nucleotides: TGTGCCAGCAGTTTGGTCGGCACTAGCGCCAATGAGCAGTTCTTC. This encodes CASSLVGTSANEQFF.